This T cell receptor beta chain was recorded in a study of T cells in localized non-small cell lung cancer. A word on this clone: Its matching antigen is unknown.

Sequencing used immunoSEQ multiplex PCR; TCRdb keeps in-frame clones, though not all of them. The data contain around 15,000 clones, approximately 89% of them singletons. The study's findings and limits: For the top 100 tumor clones, a median roughly 55 also appeared in adjacent lung.

V gave up 2 bases and J gave up 3 bases; unmatched junction bases: 1. Per germline, CDR1 MNHEY and CDR2 SVGAGI. This CDR3 region has 14 residues. The sequenced sample was peripheral blood mononuclear cells, obtained before any cancer treatment. The V gene is TRBV6-5, the J gene TRBJ1-1; 9 bases match TRBD1. The TCR sequence derives from a man aged 35 to 69 with stage III lung adenocarcinoma. DNA for the CDR3: TGTGCCAGCAGTTACCGGGACAGGGACACTGAAGCTTTCTTT. This encodes CASSYRDRDTEAFF.